The 29 T cell receptor beta chains reported below all come from one sample, sequenced in a study of blood T cells in healthy people across ages. Next came a second PCR, run for about 7 to 12 cycles, which used a sample-barcoded 5' primer along with a J-beta primer mix. Using its own MiXCR run on the 5' RACE reads, TCRdb lists one record per CDR3 protein. This sample carries about 780,000 distinct CDR3 sequences, approximately 24% of them seen once, and the ten largest clones take over 2.5%. Another study also made use of these data, one on T cells of mothers and their children.

Sequenced: blood. Receptors were obtained from a boy under 18 in good health.

The V call is TRBV12-3 or TRBV12-4, the J call TRBJ2-1; 8 bases are shared with TRBD2. After removal of 9 bases from V and 1 base from J, the junction contained 11 bases not matched to a gene. This CDR3 region has 16 residues. CDR3 sequence reads: CASSAGAGESYNEQFF. CDR3 sequence (DNA): TGTGCCAGTTCAGCGGGGGCTGGCGAGTCCTACAATGAGCAGTTCTTC.

The genes are TRBV12-5 and TRBJ2-5, with TRBD2 matching 12 bases. The tail of the sequence fits TRBJ2-7 better, so the J call may be wrong. CDR3 length: 15 residues. From germline, CDR1 is LGHNT and CDR2 FRNRAP. The CDR3 DNA is TGTGCTAGTGGTCCTAGCGGGGGGGCGTCCTACGAGCAGTACTTC. This codes for CASGPSGGASYEQYF.

This clonotype was counted a few times. The V gene is TRBV4-1, the J gene TRBJ2-7; tentatively, D is TRBD2 (6 bases). Germline V gene data show CDR1 as MGHRA and CDR2 as YSYEKL. V was shortened by 1 base and J by 5 bases, with 15 bases between the two germline ends. This CDR3 has 15 residues. This CDR3 is CASSQVGAGSNEQYF. Written as DNA, the CDR3 is TGCGCCAGCAGCCAAGTGGGCGCGGGGAGCAACGAGCAGTACTTC.

This clonotype was observed a few times. J is TRBJ1-2 and V is TRBV7-9; D gene ambiguous. Trimming pared 6 bases from V and 8 bases from J, leaving 16 bases between. The germline V gene encodes CDR1 SEHNR and CDR2 FQNEAQ (reference sequence). The CDR3 is 13 amino acids. CDR3 nucleotide sequence: TGTGCCAGCAGTTACGACGGTGGAGGAGGCTACACCTTC. Translation gives CASSYDGGGGYTF.

This clonotype was detected only a few times. This chain joins TRBV3-1 and TRBJ2-5; D tentatively fits TRBD1 or TRBD2 (5 bases each). The J call could be wrong; TRBJ2-7 is a better fit for the DNA end. This CDR3 is 11 amino acids long. Germline assignment: CDR1 LGHDT and CDR2 YNNKEL (reference sequence). The CDR3 nucleotides are TGTGCCAGCAGGGCGAGGGGCGAGCAGTACTTC. It translates to CASRARGEQYF.

V is TRBV7-7 and J is TRBJ2-2; D is undetermined. The germline gives CDR1 SSHAT, CDR2 FNYEAQ (reference sequence). The CDR3 totals 13 residues. Trimming took off 1 base at V and 5 bases at J, with 5 bases between the two ends. This CDR3 reads CASSLEMTGELFF. The CDR3 DNA is TGTGCCAGCAGCTTAGAGATGACCGGGGAGCTGTTTTTT.

This clonotype was counted many times. This chain links TRBV27 with TRBJ2-5, with D maybe TRBD1 (5 bases). CDR3 length: 13 residues. Between the trimmed V and J ends, which lost 3 bases and 5 bases, there was a span of 10 bases. Germline V lookup: CDR1 MNHEY, CDR2 SMNVEV (reference sequence). The CDR3 loop is CASSFSGLETQYF. CDR3 DNA: TGTGCCAGCAGTTTTTCAGGGCTGGAGACCCAGTACTTC.

The rearrangement uses TRBV27 and TRBJ1-6; TRBD1 might be the D (6 bases). This CDR3 is 13 amino acids long. The V end lost 6 bases, the J end lost 7 bases, and 10 bases lay between the germline ends. CDR1 and CDR2 (germline): MNHEY, SMNVEV (reference sequence). The CDR3 nucleotides are TGTGCCAGCAGGGCAGGGGCGAATTCACCCCTCCACTTT. Amino acids: CASRAGANSPLHF.

The genes are TRBV19 and TRBJ2-7; D unresolved. The CDR3 runs 14 residues. Germline values: CDR1 LNHDA, CDR2 SQIVND (reference sequence). V lost 4 bases and J lost 2, with 12 bases in between. This CDR3 is CASSTQGNTYEQYF. CDR3 coding DNA: TGTGCCAGTAGTACCCAAGGCAATACCTACGAGCAGTACTTC.

This clonotype was counted once. This sequence joins TRBV15 and TRBJ1-4, with 7 bases matching TRBD1. The CDR3 is made up of 16 amino acids. Per the germline V gene, CDR1 is LNHNV and CDR2 is YYDKDF (reference sequence). Trimming took 0 bases from V and 8 from J; bases not matched to a gene: 9. CDR3 region: CATSRDFDREIEKLFF. Here the CDR3 DNA reads TGTGCCACCAGCAGAGATTTTGACAGGGAAATAGAAAAACTGTTTTTT.

The rearrangement uses TRBV6-4 and TRBJ1-1; tentatively, D is TRBD1 (5 bases). This CDR3 is built from 14 residues. Germline CDR1 is MRHNA and CDR2 is SNTAGT. V lost 2 bases and J lost 4, with 11 bases in between. For the CDR3, the DNA is TGTGCCAGCAGTGACCTGGCCGGGGGCACTGAAGCTTTCTTT. This sequence encodes CASSDLAGGTEAFF.

This clonotype showed up just a few times. The rearrangement joins TRBV6-6 to TRBJ1-2, with D hard to call. This CDR3 contains 11 residues. Germline V lookup: CDR1 MNHNY, CDR2 SVGAGI (reference sequence). The V end lost 6 bases, the J end lost 6 bases, and 8 bases lay between the germline ends. DNA for the CDR3: TGTGCCAGCAGCCCCGCCCATGGCTACACCTTC. Translating gives CASSPAHGYTF.

This clonotype was recorded a few times. This sequence joins TRBV7-2 and TRBJ2-7, with 7 positions matching TRBD1. Germline-derived CDR1 and CDR2 are SGHTA and FQGNSA. This CDR3 has 13 amino acids. With 5 bases clipped from V and 6 bases from J, the junction kept 7 bases outside the gene matches. For the CDR3, the DNA is TGTGCCAGCAGCCAACCAGACAGGGCCGAGCAGTACTTC. Its protein is CASSQPDRAEQYF.

This chain joins TRBV28 and TRBJ1-2; D is undetermined. Germline V gives CDR1 MDHEN, CDR2 SYDVKM. This CDR3 region has 14 residues. Between the trimmed V and J ends, which lost 6 bases and 5 bases, there was a span of 16 bases. The CDR3 sequence is CASSPVGPPYGYTF. As DNA, the CDR3 is TGTGCCAGCAGCCCCGTCGGACCACCTTATGGCTACACCTTC.

The chain combines TRBV5-1 with TRBJ2-5; D is perhaps TRBD2 (5 bases). V lost 1 base to trimming and J lost 3 bases, with 7 bases between them. Germline assignment: CDR1 SGHRS and CDR2 YFSETQ. This CDR3 has 13 residues. CDR3: CASSLPGKETQYF. The CDR3 nucleotides are TGCGCCAGCAGCTTGCCCGGGAAAGAGACCCAGTACTTC. Variable domain in full (rest from reference TRBV5-1 and TRBJ2-5): KAGVTQTPRYLIKTRGQQVTLSCSPISGHRSVSWYQQTPGQGLQFLFEYFSETQRNKGNFPGRFSGRQFSNSRSEMNVSTLELGDSALYLCASSLPGKETQYFGPGTRLLVL.

In this sample, this clonotype turned up a few times. The chain links TRBV3-1 to TRBJ2-3; D gene unclear. This CDR3 region has 12 residues. V shed 3 bases and J shed 7 bases, with 8 bases lying between them. The germline CDR1 and CDR2 sequences are LGHDT and YNNKEL (reference sequence). CDR3 in amino acids: CASSQGSYTQYF. Written as DNA, the CDR3 is TGTGCCAGCAGCCAGGGTAGCTATACGCAGTATTTT.

The genes are TRBV21-1 and TRBJ1-6; the table calls TRBD1, which could not be checked here. TRBV21-1 counts as a pseudogene. The CDR3 is 13 amino acids. The chain's CDR3 is CASSSMTGSPLHF. The DNA for the CDR3 is TGTGCCAGCAGCTCGATGACAGGGTCACCCCTCCACTTT.

The chain uses TRBV7-9 and TRBJ2-5; D not resolved. The DNA end is a closer match to TRBJ2-1, so the J assignment may be wrong. The CDR3 is 12 residues long. Germline V gives CDR1 SEHNR, CDR2 FQNEAQ (reference sequence). CDR3 nucleotide sequence: TGTGCCAGCAGCGCTCTTATGAATGAGCAGTTCTTC. As protein: CASSALMNEQFF.

In this sample, this clonotype turned up many times. This chain uses TRBV12-3 or TRBV12-4 with TRBJ2-1, with TRBD1 as a possible D gene (6 bases). Gene TRBJ2-7 matches the end of the DNA better, so the J call may be wrong. This CDR3 has 13 amino acids. The CDR3 sequence: CASSFGQLYEQYF. The CDR3 region has the DNA TGTGCCAGCAGTTTCGGACAGTTGTACGAGCAGTACTTC.

This sequence joins TRBV10-3 and TRBJ2-7, with 8 bases that match TRBD1. V dropped 4 bases and J dropped 3; count of bases not matched to a gene: 2. The CDR3 loop spans 13 amino acids. Germline CDR1 ENHRY, CDR2 SYGVKD. The CDR3 bases are TGTGCCATCAGTGGGACAGGGAGCTACGAGCAGTACTTC. It codes for CAISGTGSYEQYF.

The genes are TRBV11-1 and TRBJ1-2; TRBD1 matches 7 bases. Germline CDR1 is SGHAT and CDR2 is FQDESV (reference sequence). V gave up 3 bases and J gave up 2 bases; unmatched junction bases: 6. The CDR3 is 15 amino acids. CDR3 sequence reads: CASSLEAGQNYGYTF. As DNA, the CDR3 is TGTGCCAGCAGCTTGGAGGCGGGACAGAACTATGGCTACACCTTC.

The V gene is TRBV10-3, the J gene TRBJ1-1, with a tentative D call TRBD1 (5 bases). Trimming removed 10 bases at V and 0 bases at J, with 12 bases between. Germline assignment: CDR1 ENHRY and CDR2 SYGVKD. The CDR3 extends over 13 amino acids. The CDR3 DNA reads as TGTGCCACTCGGGGGAATATGAACACTGAAGCTTTCTTT. It translates to CATRGNMNTEAFF.

This clonotype has just a few counts. V is TRBV4-2 and J is TRBJ2-5; D gene unclear. Germline V lookup: CDR1 LGHNA, CDR2 YNFKEQ. The CDR3 loop spans 17 amino acids. V lost 0 bases to trimming and J lost 4 bases, with 18 bases between them. The CDR3 DNA sequence: TGTGCCAGCAGCCAAGAGGGCCCATCCCCGAGTGGAGAGACCCAGTACTTC. Its protein is CASSQEGPSPSGETQYF.

This chain links TRBV2 with TRBJ2-5, with a weak D call TRBD2 (7 bases). Trimming cost V 6 bases and J 5 bases, with 13 bases left between them. Per germline, CDR1 SNHLY and CDR2 FYNNEI. CDR3 size: 13 residues. The CDR3 region has the DNA TGTGCCAGCAGGGACGGGGGGCCGGAGACCCAGTACTTC. Protein: CASRDGGPETQYF.

J is TRBJ2-5 and V is TRBV12-3 or TRBV12-4, with D possibly TRBD2 on 6 matching bases. The CDR3 sequence is 15 residues long. V was trimmed by 3 bases and J by 5 bases, leaving 16 bases between them. As DNA, the CDR3 is TGTGCCAGCAGTTTGATCGGGCGGGCGGGGGAGACCCAGTACTTC. Residues: CASSLIGRAGETQYF.

This clonotype has just a few counts. The rearrangement links TRBV12-5 to TRBJ1-2, with D tentatively TRBD1 (6 bases). This CDR3 comprises 17 residues. Per the germline V gene, CDR1 is LGHNT and CDR2 is FRNRAP. V dropped 0 bases and J dropped 1 base, with 15 bases sitting between them. CDR3 nucleotides: TGTGCTAGTGGTTTGGTACCGTCGACAGGCCTTAACTATGGCTACACCTTC. It is translated as CASGLVPSTGLNYGYTF.

This chain links TRBV6-6 with TRBJ1-1, with TRBD1 as a possible D gene (6 bases). V was trimmed by 4 bases and J by 4 bases, leaving 19 bases between them. CDR1 MNHNY and CDR2 SVGAGI come from the germline V gene (reference sequence). The CDR3 runs 16 residues. The CDR3 DNA follows: TGTGCCAGCAGTTCGCTCGGGGGGGCCGTGGGCACTGAAGCTTTCTTT. It is translated as CASSSLGGAVGTEAFF.

This clonotype has just a few counts. V and J are TRBV7-9 and TRBJ1-1; the D is unclear. Per the germline V gene, CDR1 is SEHNR and CDR2 is FQNEAQ (reference sequence). The length of the CDR3 is 16 residues. V was clipped by 1 base and J by 4 bases, with 16 bases between them. The CDR3 DNA follows: TGTGCCAGCAGCTTAGGAAAGGCCAGAACGACCACTGAAGCTTTCTTT. The encoded protein is CASSLGKARTTTEAFF.

This chain uses TRBV5-1 with TRBJ2-5; D is unresolved. The V and J ends lost 3 bases and 5 bases respectively, with 17 bases between them. Per germline, CDR1 SGHRS and CDR2 YFSETQ. The CDR3 has 15 residues. The CDR3 spells CASSSWVGVRETQYF. In DNA form, the CDR3 reads TGCGCCAGCAGCTCCTGGGTTGGGGTCAGGGAGACCCAGTACTTC. Complete variable domain (other parts from reference TRBV5-1 and TRBJ2-5): KAGVTQTPRYLIKTRGQQVTLSCSPISGHRSVSWYQQTPGQGLQFLFEYFSETQRNKGNFPGRFSGRQFSNSRSEMNVSTLELGDSALYLCASSSWVGVRETQYFGPGTRLLVL.